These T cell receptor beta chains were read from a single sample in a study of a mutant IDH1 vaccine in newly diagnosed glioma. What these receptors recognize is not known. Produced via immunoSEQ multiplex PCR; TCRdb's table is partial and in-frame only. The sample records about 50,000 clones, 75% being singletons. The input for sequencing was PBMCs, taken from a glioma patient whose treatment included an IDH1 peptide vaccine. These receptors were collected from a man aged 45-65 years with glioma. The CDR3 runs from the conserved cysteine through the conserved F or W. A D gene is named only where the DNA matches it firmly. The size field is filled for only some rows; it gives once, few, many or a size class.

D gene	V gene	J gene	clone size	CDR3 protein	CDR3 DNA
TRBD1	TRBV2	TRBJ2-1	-	CASTNGQGGIGEQFF	TGTGCCAGCACCAATGGACAGGGGGGGATAGGCGAGCAGTTCTTC
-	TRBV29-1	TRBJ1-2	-	CSVEEDVAGLDGYTF	TGCAGCGTTGAAGAGGATGTTGCAGGGTTAGATGGCTACACCTTC
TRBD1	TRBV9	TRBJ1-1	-	CASSPGQMNTEAFF	TGTGCCAGCAGCCCGGGACAGATGAACACTGAAGCTTTCTTT
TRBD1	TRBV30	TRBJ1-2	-	CAWSVPDRVYGYTF	TGTGCCTGGAGTGTACCCGACAGGGTCTATGGCTACACCTTC
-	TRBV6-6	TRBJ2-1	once	CASNLGGTYNEQFF	TGTGCCAGCAACTTAGGAGGGACCTACAATGAGCAGTTCTTC
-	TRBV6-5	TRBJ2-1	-	CATLRSGSYNEQFF	TGTGCCACCCTAAGGTCGGGTTCCTACAATGAGCAGTTCTTC
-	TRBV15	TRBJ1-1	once	CATSRFGDITEAFF	TGTGCCACCAGCCGTTTTGGGGACATCACTGAAGCTTTCTTT
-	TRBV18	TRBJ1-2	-	CASSLEDYGYTF	TGTGCCAGCTCACTAGAGGACTATGGCTACACCTTC
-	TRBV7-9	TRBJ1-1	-	CASSRGGRGNTEAFF	TGTGCCAGCAGCAGGGGGGGCAGGGGGAACACTGAAGCTTTCTTT
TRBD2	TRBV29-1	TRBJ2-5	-	CSVSGSGEAQYF	TGCAGCGTCTCCGGGAGCGGGGAGGCCCAGTACTTC
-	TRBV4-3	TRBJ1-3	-	CASSEGSGNTIYF	TGCGCCAGCAGCGAGGGATCTGGAAACACCATATATTTT
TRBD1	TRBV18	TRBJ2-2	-	CASSPRFGQANTGELFF	TGTGCCAGCTCACCCCGCTTTGGACAGGCGAACACCGGGGAGCTGTTTTTT
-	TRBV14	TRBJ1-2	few	CASSQERYYGYTF	TGTGCCAGCAGCCAAGAACGTTACTATGGCTACACCTTC
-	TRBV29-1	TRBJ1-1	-	CSVSLRWGGNTEAFF	TGCAGCGTCTCTTTGCGTTGGGGGGGGAACACTGAAGCTTTCTTT
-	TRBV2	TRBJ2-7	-	CASSQPFGLGEQYF	TGTGCCAGCAGTCAGCCTTTTGGACTGGGAGAGCAGTACTTC
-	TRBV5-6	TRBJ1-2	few	CASRQRGSYGYTF	TGTGCCAGCCGCCAGAGGGGATCTTATGGCTACACCTTC
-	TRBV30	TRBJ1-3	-	CAWSEGGVGGNTIYF	TGTGCCTGGAGTGAAGGTGGAGTTGGCGGAAACACCATATATTTT
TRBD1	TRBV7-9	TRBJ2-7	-	CASRDRNGYEQYF	TGTGCCAGCAGGGACAGGAACGGCTACGAGCAGTACTTC
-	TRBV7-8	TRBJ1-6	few	CASSPRLQSSYNSPLHF	TGTGCCAGCAGCCCACGGTTGCAAAGCTCCTATAATTCACCCCTCCACTTT
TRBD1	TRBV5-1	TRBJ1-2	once	CASSHGQGGNYGYTF	TGCGCCAGCAGCCATGGACAGGGGGGTAACTATGGCTACACCTTC
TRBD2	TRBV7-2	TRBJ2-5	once	CASSFQRGGGRETQYF	TGTGCCAGCAGCTTCCAGCGGGGAGGAGGGCGGGAGACCCAGTACTTC
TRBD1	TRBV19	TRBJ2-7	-	CASSATGVGYEQYF	TGTGCCAGTAGTGCGACAGGGGTTGGTTACGAGCAGTACTTC
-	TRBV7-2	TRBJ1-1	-	CASSLVGGGGDTEAFF	TGTGCCAGCAGCTTAGTCGGGGGAGGTGGGGACACTGAAGCTTTCTTT
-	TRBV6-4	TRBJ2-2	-	CASSTGQGTGELFF	TGTGCCAGCAGTACAGGGCAAGGCACCGGGGAGCTGTTTTTT
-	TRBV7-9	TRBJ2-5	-	CASSQGLGYQETQYF	TGTGCCAGCAGCCAAGGATTAGGGTACCAAGAGACCCAGTACTTC
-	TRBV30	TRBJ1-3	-	CAWSVTRAGNTIYF	TGTGCCTGGAGTGTAACTAGGGCTGGAAACACCATATATTTT
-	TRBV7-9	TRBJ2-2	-	CASSFWVSDSGELFF	TGTGCCAGCAGCTTTTGGGTTTCGGACAGCGGGGAGCTGTTTTTT
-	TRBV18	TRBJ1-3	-	CASSPNDHRSGNTIYF	TGTGCCAGCTCACCAAACGATCACCGCTCTGGAAACACCATATATTTT
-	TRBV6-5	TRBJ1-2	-	CASQQGKGGYTF	TGTGCCAGCCAACAGGGAAAGGGTGGCTACACCTTC
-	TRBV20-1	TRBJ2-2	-	CSATRTGELFF	TGCAGTGCCACCCGAACCGGGGAGCTGTTTTTT
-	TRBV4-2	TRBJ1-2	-	CASSQSWAEGSYGYTF	TGTGCCAGCAGCCAAAGTTGGGCTGAGGGTAGCTATGGCTACACCTTC
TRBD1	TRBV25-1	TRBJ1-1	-	CASLGTGGADTEAFF	TGTGCCAGCTTAGGGACAGGGGGCGCGGACACTGAAGCTTTCTTT
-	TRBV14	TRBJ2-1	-	CASSQAQQGQFF	TGTGCCAGCAGCCAAGCTCAGCAGGGGCAGTTCTTC
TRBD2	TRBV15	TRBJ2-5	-	CATSRRSGGAVRETQYF	TGTGCCACCAGCAGGAGAAGCGGGGGGGCTGTTAGGGAGACCCAGTACTTC
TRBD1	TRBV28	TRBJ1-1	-	CASSSSGDRVTEAFF	TGTGCCAGCAGTTCTTCAGGGGACAGGGTAACTGAAGCTTTCTTT
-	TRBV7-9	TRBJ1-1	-	CASSLLAGEEAFF	TGTGCCAGCAGCTTATTGGCGGGGGAGGAAGCTTTCTTT
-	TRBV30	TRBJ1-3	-	CAWRPPAGNTIYF	TGTGCCTGGAGACCTCCGGCTGGAAACACCATATATTTT
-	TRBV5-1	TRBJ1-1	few	CASRFSFQGNTEAFF	TGCGCCAGCAGGTTTTCGTTCCAGGGAAACACTGAAGCTTTCTTT
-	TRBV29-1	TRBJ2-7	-	CSVEGMSEGTYEQYF	TGCAGCGTTGAAGGGATGTCTGAAGGAACCTACGAGCAGTACTTC
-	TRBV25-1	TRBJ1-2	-	CASSGGPGYTF	TGTGCCAGCAGTGGAGGTCCGGGCTACACCTTC
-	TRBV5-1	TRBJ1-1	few	CASSLGPERNTEAFF	TGCGCCAGCAGCTTGGGGCCCGAGAGGAACACTGAAGCTTTCTTT